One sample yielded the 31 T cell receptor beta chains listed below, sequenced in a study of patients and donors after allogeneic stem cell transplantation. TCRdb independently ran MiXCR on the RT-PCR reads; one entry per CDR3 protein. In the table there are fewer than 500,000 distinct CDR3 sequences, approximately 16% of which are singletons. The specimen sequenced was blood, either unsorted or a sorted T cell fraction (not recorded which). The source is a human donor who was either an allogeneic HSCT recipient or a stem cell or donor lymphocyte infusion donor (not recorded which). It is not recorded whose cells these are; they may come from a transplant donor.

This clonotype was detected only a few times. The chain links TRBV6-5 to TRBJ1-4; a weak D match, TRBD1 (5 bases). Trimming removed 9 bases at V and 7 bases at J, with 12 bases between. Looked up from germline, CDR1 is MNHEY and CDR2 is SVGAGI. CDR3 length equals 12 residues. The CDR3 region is CASERGSEKLFF. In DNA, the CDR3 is TGTGCCAGTGAGAGGGGAAGTGAAAAACTGTTTTTT.

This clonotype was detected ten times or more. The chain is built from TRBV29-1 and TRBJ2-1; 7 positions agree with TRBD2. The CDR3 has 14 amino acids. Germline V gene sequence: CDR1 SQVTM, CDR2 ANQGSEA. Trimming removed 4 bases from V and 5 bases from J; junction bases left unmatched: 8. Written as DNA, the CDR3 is TGCAGCGTTGGGCGGCGGGAGATTAACAATGAGCAGTTCTTC. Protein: CSVGRREINNEQFF.

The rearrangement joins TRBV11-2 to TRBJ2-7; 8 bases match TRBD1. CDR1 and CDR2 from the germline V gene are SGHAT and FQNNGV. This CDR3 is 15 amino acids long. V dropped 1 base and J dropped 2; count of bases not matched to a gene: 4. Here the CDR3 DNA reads TGTGCCAGCAGCTTAGGACAGGGGTTCACCTACGAGCAGTACTTC. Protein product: CASSLGQGFTYEQYF.

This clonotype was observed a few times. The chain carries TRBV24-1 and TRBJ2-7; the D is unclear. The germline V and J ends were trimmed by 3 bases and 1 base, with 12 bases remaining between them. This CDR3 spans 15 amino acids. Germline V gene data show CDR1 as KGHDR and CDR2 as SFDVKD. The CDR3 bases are TGTGCCACCAGTGATCCAGCCGAAGGATCCTACGAGCAGTACTTC. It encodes CATSDPAEGSYEQYF.

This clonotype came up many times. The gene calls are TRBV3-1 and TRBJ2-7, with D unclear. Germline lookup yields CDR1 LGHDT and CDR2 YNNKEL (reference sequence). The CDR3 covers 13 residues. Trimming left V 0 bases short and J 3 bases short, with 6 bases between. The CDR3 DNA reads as TGTGCCAGCAGCCAAGATGTCCGCTACGAGCAGTACTTC. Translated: CASSQDVRYEQYF.

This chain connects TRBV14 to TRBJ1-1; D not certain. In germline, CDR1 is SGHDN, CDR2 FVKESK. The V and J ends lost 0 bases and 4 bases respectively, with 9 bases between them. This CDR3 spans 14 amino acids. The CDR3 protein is CASSQDLGFTEAFF. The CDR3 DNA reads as TGTGCCAGCAGCCAAGATCTGGGTTTCACTGAAGCTTTCTTT.

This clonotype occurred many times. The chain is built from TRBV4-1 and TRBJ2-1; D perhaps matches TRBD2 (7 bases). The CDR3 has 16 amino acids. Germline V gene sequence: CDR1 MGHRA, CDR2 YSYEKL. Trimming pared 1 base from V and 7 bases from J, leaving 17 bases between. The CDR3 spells CASSQAGRGARNEQFF. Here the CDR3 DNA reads TGCGCCAGCAGCCAAGCAGGCCGGGGGGCGCGGAATGAGCAGTTCTTC.

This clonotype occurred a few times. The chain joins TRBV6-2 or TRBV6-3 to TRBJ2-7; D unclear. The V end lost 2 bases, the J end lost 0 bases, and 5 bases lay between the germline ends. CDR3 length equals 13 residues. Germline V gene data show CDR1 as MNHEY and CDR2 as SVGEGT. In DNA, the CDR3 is TGTGCCAGCAGTTACGGGTACTCCTACGAGCAGTACTTC. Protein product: CASSYGYSYEQYF.

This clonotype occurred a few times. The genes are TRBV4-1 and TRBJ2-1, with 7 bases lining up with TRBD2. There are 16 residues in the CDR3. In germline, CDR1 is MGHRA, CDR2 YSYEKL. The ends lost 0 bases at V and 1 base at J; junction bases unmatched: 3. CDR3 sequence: CASSQDPGRSYNEQFF. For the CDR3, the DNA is TGCGCCAGCAGCCAAGATCCCGGGAGGTCCTACAATGAGCAGTTCTTC.

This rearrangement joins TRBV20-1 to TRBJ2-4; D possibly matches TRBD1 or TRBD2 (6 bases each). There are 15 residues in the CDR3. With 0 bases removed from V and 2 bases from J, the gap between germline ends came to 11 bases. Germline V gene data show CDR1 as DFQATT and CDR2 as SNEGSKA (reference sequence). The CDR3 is CSARDGGDTKNIQYF. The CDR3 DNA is TGCAGTGCTAGAGACGGCGGGGACACCAAAAACATTCAGTACTTC.

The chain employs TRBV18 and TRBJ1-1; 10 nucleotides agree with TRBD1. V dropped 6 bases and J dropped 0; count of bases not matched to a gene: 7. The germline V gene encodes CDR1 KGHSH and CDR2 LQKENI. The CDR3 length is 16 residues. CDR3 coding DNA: TGTGCCAGCTCGTCGACAGGGGGCCTAATGAACACTGAAGCTTTCTTT. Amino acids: CASSSTGGLMNTEAFF. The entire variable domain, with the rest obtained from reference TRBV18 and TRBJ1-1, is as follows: NAGVMQNPRHLVRRRGQEARLRCSPMKGHSHVYWYRQLPEEGLKFMVYLQKENIIDESGMPKERFSAEFPKEGPSILRIQQVVRGDSAAYFCASSSTGGLMNTEAFFGQGTRLTVV.

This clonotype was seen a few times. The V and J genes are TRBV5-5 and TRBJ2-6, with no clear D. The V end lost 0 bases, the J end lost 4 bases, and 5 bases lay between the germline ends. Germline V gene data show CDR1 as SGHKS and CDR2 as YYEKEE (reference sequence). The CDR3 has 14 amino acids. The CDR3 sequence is CASSLAPGANVLTF. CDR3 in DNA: TGTGCCAGCAGCTTGGCCCCGGGGGCCAACGTCCTGACTTTC.

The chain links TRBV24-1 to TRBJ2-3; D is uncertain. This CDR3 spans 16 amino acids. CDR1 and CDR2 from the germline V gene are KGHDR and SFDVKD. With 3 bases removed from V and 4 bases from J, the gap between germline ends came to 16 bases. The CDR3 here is CATSDPWTLGADTQYF. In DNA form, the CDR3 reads TGTGCCACCAGTGATCCCTGGACCCTTGGCGCAGATACGCAGTATTTT.

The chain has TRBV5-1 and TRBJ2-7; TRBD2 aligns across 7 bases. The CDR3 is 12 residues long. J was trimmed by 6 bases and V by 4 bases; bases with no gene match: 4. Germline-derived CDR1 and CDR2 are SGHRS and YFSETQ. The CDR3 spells CASSVAGPEQYF. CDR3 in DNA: TGCGCCAGCAGCGTAGCGGGTCCCGAGCAGTACTTC.

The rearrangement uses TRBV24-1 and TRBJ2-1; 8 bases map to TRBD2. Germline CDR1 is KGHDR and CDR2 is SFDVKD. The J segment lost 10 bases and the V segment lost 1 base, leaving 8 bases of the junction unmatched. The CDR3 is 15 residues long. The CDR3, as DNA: TGTGCCACCAGTGATTTTACGGGAGGGGCTGGGGAGCAGTTCTTC. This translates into CATSDFTGGAGEQFF.

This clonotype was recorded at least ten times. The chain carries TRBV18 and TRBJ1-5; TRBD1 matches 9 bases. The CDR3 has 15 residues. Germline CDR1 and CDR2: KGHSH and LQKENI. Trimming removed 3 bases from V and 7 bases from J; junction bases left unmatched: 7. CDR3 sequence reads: CASSPGQGIAQPQHF. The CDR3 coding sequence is TGTGCCAGCTCACCCGGACAGGGGATCGCCCAGCCCCAGCATTTT. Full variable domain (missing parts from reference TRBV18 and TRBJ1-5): NAGVMQNPRHLVRRRGQEARLRCSPMKGHSHVYWYRQLPEEGLKFMVYLQKENIIDESGMPKERFSAEFPKEGPSILRIQQVVRGDSAAYFCASSPGQGIAQPQHFGDGTRLSIL.

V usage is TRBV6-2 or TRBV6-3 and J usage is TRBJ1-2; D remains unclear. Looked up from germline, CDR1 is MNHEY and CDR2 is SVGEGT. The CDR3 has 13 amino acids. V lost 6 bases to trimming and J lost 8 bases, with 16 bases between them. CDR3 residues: CASRSRELRGYTF. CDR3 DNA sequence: TGTGCCAGCAGAAGTAGGGAATTGAGAGGCTACACCTTC.

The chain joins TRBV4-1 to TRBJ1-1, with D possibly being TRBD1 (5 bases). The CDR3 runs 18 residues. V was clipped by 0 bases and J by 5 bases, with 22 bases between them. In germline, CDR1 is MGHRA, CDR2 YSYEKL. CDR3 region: CASSQDKGRDSRRTEAFF. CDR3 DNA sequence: TGCGCCAGCAGCCAAGATAAGGGGAGGGACTCAAGGAGAACTGAAGCTTTCTTT.

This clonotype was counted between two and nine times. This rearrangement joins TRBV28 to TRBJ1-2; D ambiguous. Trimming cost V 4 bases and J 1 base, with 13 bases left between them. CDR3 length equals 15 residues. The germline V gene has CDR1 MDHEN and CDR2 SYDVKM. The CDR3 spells CASSSFWVINYGYTF. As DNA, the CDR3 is TGTGCCAGCAGTTCCTTTTGGGTCATTAACTATGGCTACACCTTC.

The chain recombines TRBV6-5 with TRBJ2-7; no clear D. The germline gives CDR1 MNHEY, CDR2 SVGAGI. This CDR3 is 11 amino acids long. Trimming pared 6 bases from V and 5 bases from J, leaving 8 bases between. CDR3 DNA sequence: TGTGCCAGCAGGCAGGTCCACGAGCAGTACTTC. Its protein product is CASRQVHEQYF.

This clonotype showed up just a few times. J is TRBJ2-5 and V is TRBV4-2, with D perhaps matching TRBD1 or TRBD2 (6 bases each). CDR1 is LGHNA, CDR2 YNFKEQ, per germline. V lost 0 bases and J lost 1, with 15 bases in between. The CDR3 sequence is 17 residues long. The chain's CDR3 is CASSQDSLGGPQETQYF. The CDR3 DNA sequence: TGTGCCAGCAGCCAAGATTCCCTCGGGGGCCCCCAAGAGACCCAGTACTTC.

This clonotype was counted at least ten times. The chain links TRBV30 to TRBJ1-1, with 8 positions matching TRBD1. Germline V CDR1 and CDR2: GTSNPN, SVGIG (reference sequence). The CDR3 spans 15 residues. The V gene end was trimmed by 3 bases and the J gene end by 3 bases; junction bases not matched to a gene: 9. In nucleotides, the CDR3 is TGTGCCTGGAGCCAGACCGGGACAGGACACACTGAAGCTTTCTTT. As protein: CAWSQTGTGHTEAFF.

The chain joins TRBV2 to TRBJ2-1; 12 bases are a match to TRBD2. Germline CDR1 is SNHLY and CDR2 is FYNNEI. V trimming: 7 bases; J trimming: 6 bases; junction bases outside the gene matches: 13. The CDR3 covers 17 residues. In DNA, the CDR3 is TGTGCCAGCAAAGGTCCATCTAGCGGGAGGGCCGCCAATGAGCAGTTCTTC. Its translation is CASKGPSSGRAANEQFF.

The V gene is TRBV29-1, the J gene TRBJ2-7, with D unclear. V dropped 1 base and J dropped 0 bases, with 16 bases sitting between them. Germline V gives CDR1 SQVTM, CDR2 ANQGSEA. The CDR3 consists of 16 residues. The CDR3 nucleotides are TGCAGCGTTGAAGGGTTGGGGAAGACCAGCTCCTACGAGCAGTACTTC. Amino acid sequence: CSVEGLGKTSSYEQYF.

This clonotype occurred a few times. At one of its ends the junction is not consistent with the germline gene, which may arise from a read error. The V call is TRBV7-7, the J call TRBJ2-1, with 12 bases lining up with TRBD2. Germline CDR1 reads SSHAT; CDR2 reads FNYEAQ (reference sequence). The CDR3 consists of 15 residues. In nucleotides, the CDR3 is TGTGCTAGCAGCGATCTAGCGGGGGGGCCCAATGAGCAGTTCTTC. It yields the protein CASSDLAGGPNEQFF.

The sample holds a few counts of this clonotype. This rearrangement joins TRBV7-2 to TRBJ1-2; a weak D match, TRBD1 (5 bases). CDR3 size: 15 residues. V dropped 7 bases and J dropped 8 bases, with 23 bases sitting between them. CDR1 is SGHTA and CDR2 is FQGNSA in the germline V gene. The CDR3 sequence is CASNPAGGKGRGYTF. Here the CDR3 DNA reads TGTGCCAGCAACCCTGCTGGAGGGAAGGGGAGGGGCTACACCTTC.

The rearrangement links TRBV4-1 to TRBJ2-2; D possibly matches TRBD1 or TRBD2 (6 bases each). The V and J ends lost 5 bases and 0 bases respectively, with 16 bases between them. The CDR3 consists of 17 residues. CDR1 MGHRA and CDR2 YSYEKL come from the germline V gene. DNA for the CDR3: TGCGCCAGCAGCTCAGGGGCGGCGGGAACGAACACCGGGGAGCTGTTTTTT. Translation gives CASSSGAAGTNTGELFF.

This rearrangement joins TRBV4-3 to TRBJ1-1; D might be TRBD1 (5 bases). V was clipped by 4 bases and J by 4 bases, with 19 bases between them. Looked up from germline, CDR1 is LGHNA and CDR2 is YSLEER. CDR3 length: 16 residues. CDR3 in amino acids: CASSLAGGGYGTEAFF. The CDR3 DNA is TGCGCCAGCAGCCTGGCGGGGGGGGGGTATGGCACTGAAGCTTTCTTT.

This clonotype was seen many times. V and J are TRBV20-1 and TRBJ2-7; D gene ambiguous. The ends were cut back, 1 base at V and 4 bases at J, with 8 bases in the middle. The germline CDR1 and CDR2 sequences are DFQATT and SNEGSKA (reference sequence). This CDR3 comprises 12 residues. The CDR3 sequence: CSARGILYEQYF. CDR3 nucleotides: TGCAGTGCTAGAGGGATCCTTTACGAGCAGTACTTC.

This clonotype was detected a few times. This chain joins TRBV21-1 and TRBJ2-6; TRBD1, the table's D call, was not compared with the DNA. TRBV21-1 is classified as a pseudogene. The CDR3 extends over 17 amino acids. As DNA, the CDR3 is TGTGCCAGCAGCCCCCCTCGGGGGAGGCTTGGGGCCAACGTCCTGACTTTC. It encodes CASSPPRGRLGANVLTF.

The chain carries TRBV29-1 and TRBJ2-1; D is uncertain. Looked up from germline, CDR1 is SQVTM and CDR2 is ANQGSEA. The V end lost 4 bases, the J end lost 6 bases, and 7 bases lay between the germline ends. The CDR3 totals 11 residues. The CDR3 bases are TGCAGCGTTGTAGGGCCCAATGAGCAGTTCTTC. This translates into CSVVGPNEQFF.